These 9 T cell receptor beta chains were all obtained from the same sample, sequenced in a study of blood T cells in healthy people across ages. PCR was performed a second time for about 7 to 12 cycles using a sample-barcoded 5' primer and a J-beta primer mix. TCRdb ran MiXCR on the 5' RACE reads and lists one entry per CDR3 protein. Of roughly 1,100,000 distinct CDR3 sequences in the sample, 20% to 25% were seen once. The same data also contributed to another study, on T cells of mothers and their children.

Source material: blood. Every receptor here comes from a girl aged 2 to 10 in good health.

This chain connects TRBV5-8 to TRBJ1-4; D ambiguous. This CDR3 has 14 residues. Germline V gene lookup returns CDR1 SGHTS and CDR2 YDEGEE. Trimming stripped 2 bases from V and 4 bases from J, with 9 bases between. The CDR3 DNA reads TGTGCCAGCAGCTTCGAGGTCCTTAATGAAAAACTGTTTTTT. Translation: CASSFEVLNEKLFF.

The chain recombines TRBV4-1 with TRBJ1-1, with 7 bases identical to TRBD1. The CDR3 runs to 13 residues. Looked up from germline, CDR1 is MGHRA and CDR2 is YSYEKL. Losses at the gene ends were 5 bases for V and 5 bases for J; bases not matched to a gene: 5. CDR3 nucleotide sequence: TGCGCCAGCAGCGAGGGGGCGCGGACTGAAGCTTTCTTT. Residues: CASSEGARTEAFF.

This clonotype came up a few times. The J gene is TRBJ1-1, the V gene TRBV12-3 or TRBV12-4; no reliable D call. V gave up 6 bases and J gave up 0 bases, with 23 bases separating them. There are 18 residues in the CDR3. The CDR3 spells CASRAPQVPSHMNTEAFF. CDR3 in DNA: TGTGCCAGCAGGGCCCCGCAGGTCCCTTCCCATATGAACACTGAAGCTTTCTTT.

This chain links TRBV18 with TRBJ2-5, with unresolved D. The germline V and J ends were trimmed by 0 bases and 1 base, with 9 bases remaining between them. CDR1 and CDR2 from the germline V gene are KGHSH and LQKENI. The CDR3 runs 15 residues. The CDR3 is CASSPPSTPQETQYF. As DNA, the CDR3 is TGTGCCAGCTCACCACCGAGCACACCCCAAGAGACCCAGTACTTC.

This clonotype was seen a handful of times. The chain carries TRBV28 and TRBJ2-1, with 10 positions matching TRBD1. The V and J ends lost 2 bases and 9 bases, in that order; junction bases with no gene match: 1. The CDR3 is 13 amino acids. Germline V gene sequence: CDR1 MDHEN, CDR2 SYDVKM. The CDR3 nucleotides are TGTGCCAGCAGTTTACGGGACAGGGGTGAGCAGTTCTTC. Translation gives CASSLRDRGEQFF. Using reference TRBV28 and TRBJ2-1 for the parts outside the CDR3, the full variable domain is DVKVTQSSRYLVKRTGEKVFLECVQDMDHENMFWYRQDPGLGLRLIYFSYDVKMKEKGDIPEGYSVSREKKERFSLILESASTNQTSMYLCASSLRDRGEQFFGPGTRLTVL.

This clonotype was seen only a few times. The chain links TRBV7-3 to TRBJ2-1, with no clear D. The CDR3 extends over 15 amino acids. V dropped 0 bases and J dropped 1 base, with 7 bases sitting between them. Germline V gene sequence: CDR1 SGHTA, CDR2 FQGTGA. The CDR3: CASSLTLGSYNEQFF. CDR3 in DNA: TGTGCCAGCAGCTTAACCTTGGGGTCCTACAATGAGCAGTTCTTC.

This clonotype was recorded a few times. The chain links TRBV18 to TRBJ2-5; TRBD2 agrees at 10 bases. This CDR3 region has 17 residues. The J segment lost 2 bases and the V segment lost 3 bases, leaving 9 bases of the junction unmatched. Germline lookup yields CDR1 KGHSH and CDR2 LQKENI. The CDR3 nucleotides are TGTGCCAGCTCACCCGGACTAGCGGTGATATTACAAGAGACCCAGTACTTC. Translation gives CASSPGLAVILQETQYF. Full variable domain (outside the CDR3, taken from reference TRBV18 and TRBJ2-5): NAGVMQNPRHLVRRRGQEARLRCSPMKGHSHVYWYRQLPEEGLKFMVYLQKENIIDESGMPKERFSAEFPKEGPSILRIQQVVRGDSAAYFCASSPGLAVILQETQYFGPGTRLLVL.

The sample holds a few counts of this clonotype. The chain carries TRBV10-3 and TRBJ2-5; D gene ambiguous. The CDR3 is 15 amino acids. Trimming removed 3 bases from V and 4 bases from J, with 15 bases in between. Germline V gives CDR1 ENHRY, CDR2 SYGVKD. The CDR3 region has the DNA TGTGCCATCAGTGATGGGCTACTGAGTCCAGAGACCCAGTACTTC. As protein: CAISDGLLSPETQYF.

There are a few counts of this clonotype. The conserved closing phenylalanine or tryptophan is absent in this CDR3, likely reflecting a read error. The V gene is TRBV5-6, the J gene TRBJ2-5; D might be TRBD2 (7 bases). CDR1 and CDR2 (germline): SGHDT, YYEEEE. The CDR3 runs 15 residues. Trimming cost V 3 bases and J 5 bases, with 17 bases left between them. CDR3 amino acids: CASSYNGGAVETQYL. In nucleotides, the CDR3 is TGTGCCAGCAGCTACAATGGGGGGGCCGTGGAGACCCAGTACCTC.